Each of the 27 T cell receptor beta chains below was sequenced from the same sample in a study of Tregs in tolerant kidney transplant recipients. Only in-frame clones appear in the TCRdb table, and some are missing; sequencing was by immunoSEQ multiplex PCR. The sample shows 100,000 to 150,000 clones, about 90% of them seen only once. The source material was CD4+ T cells from blood. The receptor source for this set is a human donor in good health.

This clone was detected only once. The CDR3 region is CASSLDTGLRGAQHF. In DNA, the CDR3 is TGTGCCAGCAGCTTAGACACGGGACTCCGGGGGGCCCAGCATTTT. The chain joins TRBV7-2 to TRBJ1-5, with D possibly matching TRBD1 (5 bases). The V end lost 1 base, the J end lost 11 bases, and 18 bases lay between the germline ends. The CDR3 is 15 residues long. Germline V gene data show CDR1 as SGHTA and CDR2 as FQGNSA.

The chain links TRBV7-2 to TRBJ2-3; D may be TRBD2 (5 bases). The CDR3 runs 16 residues. V dropped 1 base and J dropped 0 bases, with 11 bases sitting between them. CDR1 SGHTA and CDR2 FQGNSA come from the germline V gene. The CDR3 here is CASSLDGLPSTDTQYF. Written as DNA, the CDR3 is TGTGCCAGCAGCTTAGACGGACTCCCTAGCACAGATACGCAGTATTTT.

V gene TRBV10-2 combines with J gene TRBJ1-2, with D possibly being TRBD1 (6 bases). The CDR3 runs to 11 residues. V was pared by 4 bases and J by 7 bases, with 7 bases between. Looked up from germline, CDR1 is WSHSY and CDR2 is SAAADI. The CDR3 region has the DNA TGCGCCAGCAGTGGGACAGTTGGCTACACCTTC. Protein sequence: CASSGTVGYTF.

The V and J genes are TRBV18 and TRBJ1-1; TRBD1 might be the D (5 bases). The CDR3 extends over 15 amino acids. From germline, CDR1 is KGHSH and CDR2 LQKENI. V gave up 3 bases and J gave up 0 bases, with 11 bases separating them. CDR3: CASSPSTEMNTEAFF. Written as DNA, the CDR3 is TGTGCCAGCTCACCCTCGACAGAAATGAACACTGAAGCTTTCTTT. Supplemented by reference TRBV18 and TRBJ1-1, the full variable domain reads NAGVMQNPRHLVRRRGQEARLRCSPMKGHSHVYWYRQLPEEGLKFMVYLQKENIIDESGMPKERFSAEFPKEGPSILRIQQVVRGDSAAYFCASSPSTEMNTEAFFGQGTRLTVV.

This clone has only one observation. V and J are TRBV10-3 and TRBJ2-5; TRBD2 matches 7 bases. V was pared by 4 bases and J by 2 bases, with 7 bases of the junction left unmatched. The V gene's germline CDR1 is ENHRY and CDR2 SYGVKD. This CDR3 spans 15 amino acids. CDR3 sequence reads: CAISGQGGPQETQYF. The CDR3 nucleotides are TGTGCCATCAGTGGGCAGGGAGGGCCTCAAGAGACCCAGTACTTC.

The chain employs TRBV15 and TRBJ2-3; D gene unclear. The CDR3 is 18 amino acids. From germline, CDR1 is LNHNV and CDR2 YYDKDF (reference sequence). V lost 1 base, J lost 2 bases, and 19 bases lay in between. This CDR3 reads CATSRGYLIGSTTDTQYF. CDR3 DNA: TGTGCCACCAGCAGAGGTTACCTTATCGGCTCCACCACAGATACGCAGTATTTT.

V usage is TRBV7-9 and J usage is TRBJ2-5; the D is unclear. The CDR3 sequence is 11 residues long. V gave up 4 bases and J gave up 3 bases, with 3 bases separating them. The germline V gene encodes CDR1 SEHNR and CDR2 FQNEAQ (reference sequence). The CDR3 protein is CASSYEETQYF. In nucleotides, the CDR3 is TGTGCCAGCAGCTATGAAGAGACCCAGTACTTC.

This CDR3 is CASSLVWLAGATGELFF. DNA for the CDR3: TGTGCCAGCAGCTTAGTGTGGCTAGCGGGAGCCACCGGGGAGCTGTTTTTT. The chain links TRBV7-2 to TRBJ2-2; 10 nucleotides line up with TRBD2. V lost 1 base to trimming and J lost 4 bases; unmatched junction nucleotides: 6. Per the germline V gene, CDR1 is SGHTA and CDR2 is FQGNSA. CDR3 length: 17 amino acids.

J is TRBJ1-2 and V is TRBV7-2, with 7 bases lining up with TRBD1. The CDR3 totals 15 residues. Losses at the gene ends were 5 bases for V and 2 bases for J; bases not matched to a gene: 8. Germline V CDR1 and CDR2: SGHTA, FQGNSA. The CDR3 DNA follows: TGTGCCAGCAGCCAGGGGACAGCTAAAAACTATGGCTACACCTTC. Amino acid sequence: CASSQGTAKNYGYTF.

The genes are TRBV6-5 and TRBJ2-1; D unclear. The CDR3 consists of 12 residues. With 4 bases removed from V and 7 bases from J, the gap between germline ends came to 8 bases. Germline V gene data show CDR1 as MNHEY and CDR2 as SVGAGI. CDR3: CASSSILNEQFF. In DNA form, the CDR3 reads TGTGCCAGCAGTTCCATCCTAAATGAGCAGTTCTTC.

The chain employs TRBV7-6 and TRBJ2-7, with D maybe TRBD2 (6 bases). The V end lost 5 bases, the J end lost 1 base, and 21 bases lay between the germline ends. The germline V gene encodes CDR1 SGHVS and CDR2 FNYEAQ. CDR3 length: 17 residues. The DNA of the CDR3 is TGTGCCAGCAGCCCCGTATCGGTCGGGAGCGATTCCTACGAGCAGTACTTC. As protein: CASSPVSVGSDSYEQYF.

This rearrangement joins TRBV5-1 to TRBJ2-1; possibly TRBD2 for D (6 bases). There are 13 residues in the CDR3. The ends were cut back, 5 bases at V and 6 bases at J, with 12 bases in the middle. In germline, CDR1 is SGHRS, CDR2 YFSETQ. CDR3 protein: CASSPGLSNEQFF. CDR3 DNA sequence: TGCGCCAGCAGTCCGGGACTGAGCAATGAGCAGTTCTTC.

This CDR3 reads CASSSVASGAKNIQYF. DNA for the CDR3: TGTGCCAGCAGCTCGGTGGCTAGCGGCGCCAAAAACATTCAGTACTTC. The chain joins TRBV11-2 to TRBJ2-4, with 7 bases fitting TRBD2. The CDR3 extends over 16 amino acids. The V gene's germline CDR1 is SGHAT and CDR2 FQNNGV. With 4 bases clipped from V and 1 base from J, the junction kept 7 bases outside the gene matches.

This chain's CDR3 is CASSLDRSAYGYTF. DNA of the CDR3: TGTGCCAGCAGCTTGGATCGGTCAGCCTATGGCTACACCTTC. The chain joins TRBV5-4 to TRBJ1-2; no clear D. Germline values: CDR1 SGHNT, CDR2 YYREEE (reference sequence). The CDR3 covers 14 residues. Trimming left V 0 bases short and J 4 bases short, with 10 bases between.

This rearrangement joins TRBV11-1 to TRBJ1-1; 8 bases are shared with TRBD1. This CDR3 region has 16 residues. J was trimmed by 6 bases and V by 3 bases; bases with no gene match: 12. Germline V gene lookup returns CDR1 SGHAT and CDR2 FQDESV (reference sequence). This CDR3 reads CASSFEGARGRAEAFF. The CDR3 nucleotides are TGTGCCAGCAGCTTTGAGGGTGCCAGGGGGCGCGCTGAAGCTTTCTTT.

The rearrangement joins TRBV19 to TRBJ1-2, with D perhaps matching TRBD1 (5 bases). V lost 4 bases, J lost 1 base, and 19 bases lay in between. Germline assignment: CDR1 LNHDA and CDR2 SQIVND (reference sequence). The CDR3 spans 17 residues. DNA for the CDR3: TGTGCCAGTAGTACTATCACCCCGACAGCCTTTAACTATGGCTACACCTTC. This sequence encodes CASSTITPTAFNYGYTF.

The chain links TRBV4-1 to TRBJ2-3, with 7 bases lining up with TRBD1. This CDR3 has 15 amino acids. V dropped 0 bases and J dropped 13; count of bases not matched to a gene: 13. Germline V gene sequence: CDR1 MGHRA, CDR2 YSYEKL. Here the CDR3 reads CASSQEGGLGTPEYF. CDR3 nucleotides: TGCGCCAGCAGCCAAGAAGGGGGCCTGGGGACCCCTGAGTATTTT.

Points on this clone: Germline and junction disagree at one end, which may indicate a read error. The same CDR3 also results from other DNA sequences found in this sample. This rearrangement joins TRBV5-8 to TRBJ1-2; perhaps TRBD1 as D (6 bases). Per germline, CDR1 SGHTS and CDR2 YDEGEE. The CDR3 loop spans 14 amino acids. The CDR3 here is CASSLIWTENGYTF. Written as DNA, the CDR3 is TGCGCCAGCAGCTTAATATGGACAGAAAATGGCTACACCTTC.

CDR3 protein: CASSSQLNTEAFF. For the CDR3, the DNA is TGTGCCAGCAGCAGTCAGCTAAACACTGAAGCTTTCTTT. The V gene is TRBV6-4, the J gene TRBJ1-1; D unclear. The V gene's germline CDR1 is MRHNA and CDR2 SNTAGT. Trimming left V 6 bases short and J 2 bases short, with 10 bases between. CDR3 length equals 13 residues.

For the CDR3, the DNA is TGTGCCAGCAGTTCGACAGTGGGCCTCCAAGAGACCCAGTACTTC. This translates into CASSSTVGLQETQYF. This chain uses TRBV28 with TRBJ2-5, with a tentative D call TRBD1 (5 bases). Germline V lookup: CDR1 MDHEN, CDR2 SYDVKM. The ends were cut back, 4 bases at V and 1 base at J, with 13 bases in the middle. This CDR3 has 15 residues.

This clone was observed a handful of times. The chain has TRBV6-5 and TRBJ1-1; 7 bases match TRBD1. CDR1 and CDR2 (germline): MNHEY, SVGAGI. The CDR3 has 13 residues. V was clipped by 10 bases and J by 5 bases; unmatched bases: 10. The CDR3 sequence: CATQGGAGTEAFF. The CDR3 DNA sequence: TGTGCCACTCAGGGGGGGGCTGGGACTGAAGCTTTCTTT.

This clone was found once. This sequence joins TRBV7-9 and TRBJ2-5, with a tentative D call TRBD2 (5 bases). CDR1 and CDR2 from the germline V gene are SEHNR and FQNEAQ (reference sequence). V shed 4 bases and J shed 4 bases, with 19 bases lying between them. This CDR3 is built from 16 residues. The CDR3 spells CASSSLWREGPETQYF. The CDR3 DNA follows: TGTGCCAGCAGCTCGTTGTGGCGTGAGGGTCCAGAGACCCAGTACTTC.

The chain joins TRBV5-5 to TRBJ2-5; 11 bases agree with TRBD2. Germline V gene sequence: CDR1 SGHKS, CDR2 YYEKEE (reference sequence). Unmatched junction bases numbered 4, after V lost 4 bases and J lost 5 bases. This CDR3 region has 14 residues. CDR3 coding DNA: TGTGCCAGCAGCGGGACTAGCGGTGGGGAGACCCAGTACTTC. It encodes CASSGTSGGETQYF.

This clone came up a few times. The CDR3 is CASSLAGDAKNIQYF. In DNA form, the CDR3 reads TGTGCCAGCAGCTTGGCAGGGGACGCCAAAAACATTCAGTACTTC. V and J are TRBV7-8 and TRBJ2-4, with a possible D match to TRBD1 (6 bases). Between the trimmed V and J ends, which lost 3 bases and 1 base, there was a span of 10 bases. In germline, CDR1 is SGHVS, CDR2 FQNEAQ. The CDR3 sequence is 15 residues long.

V usage is TRBV7-8 and J usage is TRBJ1-4; TRBD1 agrees at 7 bases. J gave up 5 bases and V 4 bases, and 13 bases lay outside the gene matches. Germline assignment: CDR1 SGHVS and CDR2 FQNEAQ. There are 17 residues in the CDR3. CDR3 coding DNA: TGTGCCAGCAGCTCCACGGGACAGAGCGTCTACAATGAAAAACTGTTTTTT. Translating gives CASSSTGQSVYNEKLFF. Combining the CDR3 with reference TRBV7-8 and TRBJ1-4 gives the whole variable domain GAGVSQSPRYKVAKRGQDVALRCDPISGHVSLFWYQQALGQGPEFLTYFQNEAQLDKSGLPSDRFFAERPEGSVSTLKIQRTQQEDSAVYLCASSSTGQSVYNEKLFFGSGTQLSVL.

The chain has TRBV18 and TRBJ1-1; 10 positions match TRBD1. V trimming: 3 bases; J trimming: 1 base; junction bases outside the gene matches: 5. CDR1 and CDR2 (germline): KGHSH, LQKENI. The CDR3 sequence is 16 residues long. In nucleotides, the CDR3 is TGTGCCAGCTCACCCGGGACAGGGGTGGGGAACACTGAAGCTTTCTTT. Its translation: CASSPGTGVGNTEAFF. Full variable domain (missing parts from reference TRBV18 and TRBJ1-1): NAGVMQNPRHLVRRRGQEARLRCSPMKGHSHVYWYRQLPEEGLKFMVYLQKENIIDESGMPKERFSAEFPKEGPSILRIQQVVRGDSAAYFCASSPGTGVGNTEAFFGQGTRLTVV.

V gene TRBV4-1 combines with J gene TRBJ2-5; weak D call: TRBD1 (6 bases). Germline V gives CDR1 MGHRA, CDR2 YSYEKL. The CDR3 contains 18 residues. Trimming cost V 5 bases and J 2 bases, with 24 bases left between them. CDR3 loop: CASSARRPTGRLQETQYF. As DNA, the CDR3 is TGCGCCAGCAGCGCTCGCCGACCTACAGGGAGACTGCAAGAGACCCAGTACTTC.